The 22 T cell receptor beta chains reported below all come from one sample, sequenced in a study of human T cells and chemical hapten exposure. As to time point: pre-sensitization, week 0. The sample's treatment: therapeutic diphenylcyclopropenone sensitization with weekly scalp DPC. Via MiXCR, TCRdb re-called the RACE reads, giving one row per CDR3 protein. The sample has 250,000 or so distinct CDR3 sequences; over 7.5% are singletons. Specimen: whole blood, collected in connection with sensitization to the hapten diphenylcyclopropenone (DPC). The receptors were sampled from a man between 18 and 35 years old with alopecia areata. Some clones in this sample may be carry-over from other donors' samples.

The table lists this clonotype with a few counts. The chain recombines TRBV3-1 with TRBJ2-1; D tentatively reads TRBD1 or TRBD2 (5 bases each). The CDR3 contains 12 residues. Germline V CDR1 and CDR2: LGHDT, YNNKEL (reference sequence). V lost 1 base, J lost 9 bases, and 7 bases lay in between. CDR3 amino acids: CASSQARGEQFF. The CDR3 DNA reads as TGTGCCAGCAGCCAAGCGAGGGGTGAGCAGTTCTTC.

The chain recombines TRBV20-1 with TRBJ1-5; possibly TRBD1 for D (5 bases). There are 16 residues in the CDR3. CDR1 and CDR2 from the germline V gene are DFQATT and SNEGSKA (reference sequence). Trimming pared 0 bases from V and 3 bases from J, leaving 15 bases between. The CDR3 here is CSARDARQGPNQPQHF. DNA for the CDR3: TGCAGTGCTAGAGATGCTCGGCAGGGCCCCAATCAGCCCCAGCATTTT.

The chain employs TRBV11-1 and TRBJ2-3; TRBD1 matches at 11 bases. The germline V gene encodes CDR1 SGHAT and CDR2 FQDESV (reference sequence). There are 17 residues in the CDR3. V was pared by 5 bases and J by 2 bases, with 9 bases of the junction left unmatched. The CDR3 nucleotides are TGTGCCAGCAGCCAAGACCGGGACAGGGGGGTCACAGATACGCAGTATTTT. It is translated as CASSQDRDRGVTDTQYF.

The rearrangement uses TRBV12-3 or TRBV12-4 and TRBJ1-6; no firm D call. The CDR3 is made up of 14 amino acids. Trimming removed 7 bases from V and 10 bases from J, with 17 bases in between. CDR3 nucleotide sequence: TGTGCCAGCACCCCGACTCGGGAGGGCTCACCCCTCCACTTT. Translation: CASTPTREGSPLHF.

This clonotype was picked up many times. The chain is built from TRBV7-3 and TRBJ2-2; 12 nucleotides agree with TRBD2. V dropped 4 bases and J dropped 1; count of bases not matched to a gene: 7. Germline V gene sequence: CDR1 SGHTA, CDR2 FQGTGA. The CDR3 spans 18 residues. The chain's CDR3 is CASSSLAGGEVNTGELFF. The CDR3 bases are TGTGCCAGCAGCTCACTAGCGGGGGGAGAAGTGAACACCGGGGAGCTGTTTTTT.

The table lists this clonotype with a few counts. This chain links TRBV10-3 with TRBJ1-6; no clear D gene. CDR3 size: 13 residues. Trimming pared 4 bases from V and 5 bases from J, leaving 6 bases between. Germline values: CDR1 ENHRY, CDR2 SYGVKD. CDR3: CAISGRDNSPLHF. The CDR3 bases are TGTGCCATCAGTGGACGGGATAATTCACCCCTCCACTTT.

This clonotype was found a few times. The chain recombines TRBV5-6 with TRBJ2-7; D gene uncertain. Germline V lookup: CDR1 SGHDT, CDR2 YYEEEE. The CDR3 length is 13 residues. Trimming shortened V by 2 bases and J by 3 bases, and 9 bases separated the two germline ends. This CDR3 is CASSFPAFYEQYV. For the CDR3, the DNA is TGTGCCAGCAGCTTCCCCGCCTTCTACGAGCAGTACGTC.

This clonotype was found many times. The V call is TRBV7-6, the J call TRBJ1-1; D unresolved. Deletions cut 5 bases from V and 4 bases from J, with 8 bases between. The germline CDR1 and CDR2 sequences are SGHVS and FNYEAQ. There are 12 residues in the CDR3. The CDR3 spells CASSPGSTEAFF. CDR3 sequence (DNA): TGTGCCAGCAGCCCGGGGAGCACTGAAGCTTTCTTT.

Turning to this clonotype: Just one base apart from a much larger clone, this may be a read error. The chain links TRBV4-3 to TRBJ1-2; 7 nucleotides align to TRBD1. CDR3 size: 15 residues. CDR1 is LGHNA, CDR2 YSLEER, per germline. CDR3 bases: TGCGCCGGCAGCCCCGCGGGACAGTCATACTATGGCTACACCTTC. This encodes CAGSPAGQSYYGYTF.

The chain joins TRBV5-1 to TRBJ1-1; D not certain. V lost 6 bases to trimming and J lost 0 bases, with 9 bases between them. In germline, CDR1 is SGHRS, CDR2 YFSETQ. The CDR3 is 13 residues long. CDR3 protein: CASTGFMNTEAFF. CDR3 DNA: TGCGCCAGCACAGGATTCATGAACACTGAAGCTTTCTTT.

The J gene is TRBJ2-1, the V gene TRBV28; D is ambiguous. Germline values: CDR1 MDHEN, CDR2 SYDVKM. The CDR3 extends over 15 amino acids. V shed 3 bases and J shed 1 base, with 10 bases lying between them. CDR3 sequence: CASSFSRSSYNEQFF. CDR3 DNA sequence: TGTGCCAGCAGTTTCTCAAGATCTTCCTACAATGAGCAGTTCTTC.

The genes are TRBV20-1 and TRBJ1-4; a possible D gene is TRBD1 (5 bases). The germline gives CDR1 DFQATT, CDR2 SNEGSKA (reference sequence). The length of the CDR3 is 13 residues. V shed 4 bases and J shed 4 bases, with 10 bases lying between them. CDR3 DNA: TGCAGTGCTATTCAGGGCGTTAATGAAAAACTGTTTTTT. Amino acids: CSAIQGVNEKLFF.

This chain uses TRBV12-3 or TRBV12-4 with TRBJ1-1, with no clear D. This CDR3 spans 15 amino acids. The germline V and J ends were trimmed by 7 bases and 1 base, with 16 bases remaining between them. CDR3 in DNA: TGTGCCAGCATTCCAGACTCCTTTCGGAACACTGAAGCTTTCTTT. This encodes CASIPDSFRNTEAFF.

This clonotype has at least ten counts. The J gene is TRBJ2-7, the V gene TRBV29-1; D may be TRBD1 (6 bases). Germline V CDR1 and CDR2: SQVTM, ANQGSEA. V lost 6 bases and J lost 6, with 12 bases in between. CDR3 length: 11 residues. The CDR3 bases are TGCAGCGTCGATACAGGGTCCGAGCAGTACTTC. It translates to CSVDTGSEQYF.

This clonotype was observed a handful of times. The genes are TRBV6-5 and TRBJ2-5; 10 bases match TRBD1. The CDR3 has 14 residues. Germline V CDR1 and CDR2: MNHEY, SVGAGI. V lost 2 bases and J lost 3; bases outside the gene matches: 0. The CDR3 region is CASSYGTGEETQYF. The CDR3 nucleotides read TGTGCCAGCAGTTACGGGACAGGGGAAGAGACCCAGTACTTC.

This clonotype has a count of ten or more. CDR3 protein: CAISQEGKLFF. DNA of the CDR3: TGTGCCATCAGCCAAGAAGGAAAACTGTTTTTT. The gene calls are TRBV10-3 and TRBJ1-4; D gene unclear. This CDR3 region has 11 residues. Germline CDR1 ENHRY, CDR2 SYGVKD. Trimming cost V 6 bases and J 10 bases, with 9 bases left between them.

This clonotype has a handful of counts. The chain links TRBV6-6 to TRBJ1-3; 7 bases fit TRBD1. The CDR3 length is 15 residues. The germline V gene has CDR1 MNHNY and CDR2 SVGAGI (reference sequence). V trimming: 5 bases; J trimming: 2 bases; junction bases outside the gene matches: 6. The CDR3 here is CASSVEGAPGNTIYF. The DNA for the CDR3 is TGTGCCAGCAGTGTAGAGGGGGCGCCTGGAAACACCATATATTTT.

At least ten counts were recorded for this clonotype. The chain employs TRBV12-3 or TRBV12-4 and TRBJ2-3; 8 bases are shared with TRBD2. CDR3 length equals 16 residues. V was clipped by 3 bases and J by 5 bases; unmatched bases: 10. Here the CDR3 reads CASSFARGGTEDTQYF. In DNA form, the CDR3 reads TGTGCCAGCAGTTTCGCTCGGGGGGGCACAGAAGATACGCAGTATTTT.

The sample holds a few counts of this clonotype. CDR3 region: CASSDPQGFNSPLHF. The CDR3 nucleotides are TGTGCCAGCAGTGACCCACAGGGCTTTAATTCACCCCTCCACTTT. The J gene is TRBJ1-6, the V gene TRBV25-1; tentative D call: TRBD1 (6 bases). CDR1 is MGHDK and CDR2 is SYGVNS in the germline V gene. The germline V and J ends were trimmed by 3 bases and 6 bases, with 12 bases remaining between them. The length of the CDR3 is 15 residues.

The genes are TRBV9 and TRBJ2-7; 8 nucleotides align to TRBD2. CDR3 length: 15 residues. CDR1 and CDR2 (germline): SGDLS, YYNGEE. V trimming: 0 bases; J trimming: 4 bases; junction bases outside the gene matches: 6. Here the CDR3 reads CASSVGGTSWYEQYF. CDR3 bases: TGTGCCAGCAGCGTAGGAGGGACTAGTTGGTACGAGCAGTACTTC.

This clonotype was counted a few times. CDR3 sequence reads: CASSQDSSGGAGELFF. In nucleotides, the CDR3 is TGCGCCAGCAGCCAAGATTCCAGCGGGGGGGCCGGGGAGCTGTTTTTT. The chain combines TRBV4-3 with TRBJ2-2, with 10 positions matching TRBD2. Germline V gene sequence: CDR1 LGHNA, CDR2 YSLEER. The CDR3 sequence is 16 residues long. Trimming removed 0 bases from V and 6 bases from J; junction bases left unmatched: 4.

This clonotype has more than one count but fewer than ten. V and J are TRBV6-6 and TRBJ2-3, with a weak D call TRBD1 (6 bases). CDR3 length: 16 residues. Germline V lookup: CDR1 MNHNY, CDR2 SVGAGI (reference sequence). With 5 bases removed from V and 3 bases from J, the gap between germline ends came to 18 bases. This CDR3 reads CASSPPGAKGTDTQYF. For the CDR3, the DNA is TGTGCCAGCAGTCCCCCAGGGGCAAAGGGGACAGATACGCAGTATTTT.